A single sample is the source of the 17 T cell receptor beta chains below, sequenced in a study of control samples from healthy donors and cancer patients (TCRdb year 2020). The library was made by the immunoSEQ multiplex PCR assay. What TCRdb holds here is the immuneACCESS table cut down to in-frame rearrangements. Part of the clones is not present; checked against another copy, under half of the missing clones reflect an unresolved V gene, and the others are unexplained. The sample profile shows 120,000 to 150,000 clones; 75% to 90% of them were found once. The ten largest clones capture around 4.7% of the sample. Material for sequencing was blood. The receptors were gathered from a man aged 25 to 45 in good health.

The CDR3 here is CASRPRTRHDTQYF. CDR3 bases: TGTGCCAGCAGACCCCGGACCAGGCATGATACGCAGTATTTT. The chain is built from TRBV11-2 and TRBJ2-3; D unresolved. Trimming took 6 bases from V and 6 from J, leaving 16 bases between them. CDR3 size: 14 residues. Germline V gives CDR1 SGHAT, CDR2 FQNNGV.

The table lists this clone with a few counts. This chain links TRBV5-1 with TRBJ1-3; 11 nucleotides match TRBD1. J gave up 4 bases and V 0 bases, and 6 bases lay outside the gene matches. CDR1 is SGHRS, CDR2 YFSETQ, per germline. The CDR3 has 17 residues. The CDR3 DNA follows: TGCGCCAGCAGCTTGGACGGACAGGGGGCAATAGGAAACACCATATATTTT. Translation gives CASSLDGQGAIGNTIYF.

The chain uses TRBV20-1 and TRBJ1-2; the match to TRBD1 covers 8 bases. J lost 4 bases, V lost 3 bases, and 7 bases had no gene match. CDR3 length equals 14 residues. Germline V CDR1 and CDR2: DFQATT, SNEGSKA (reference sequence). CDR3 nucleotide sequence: TGCAGTGCTAGTGGGACAGGAGGTACCTATGGCTACACCTTC. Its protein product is CSASGTGGTYGYTF.

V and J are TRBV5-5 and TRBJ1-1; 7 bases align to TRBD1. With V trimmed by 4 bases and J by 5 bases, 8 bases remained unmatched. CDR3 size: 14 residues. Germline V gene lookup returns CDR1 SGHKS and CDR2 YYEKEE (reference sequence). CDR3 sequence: CASSLGGGGTEAFF. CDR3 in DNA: TGTGCCAGCAGCCTAGGGGGCGGTGGGACTGAAGCTTTCTTT.

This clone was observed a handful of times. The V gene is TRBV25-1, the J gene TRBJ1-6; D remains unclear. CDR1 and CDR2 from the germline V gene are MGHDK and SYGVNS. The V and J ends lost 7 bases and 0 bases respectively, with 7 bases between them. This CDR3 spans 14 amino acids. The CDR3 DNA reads TGTGCCAGCACTCACGGCTCCTATAATTCACCCCTCCACTTT. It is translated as CASTHGSYNSPLHF.

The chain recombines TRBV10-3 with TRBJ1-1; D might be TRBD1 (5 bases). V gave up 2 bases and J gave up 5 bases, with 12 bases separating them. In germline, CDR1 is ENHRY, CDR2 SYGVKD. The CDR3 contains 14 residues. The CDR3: CAISEGGGWTEAFF. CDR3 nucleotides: TGTGCCATCAGTGAGGGCGGGGGATGGACTGAAGCTTTCTTT.

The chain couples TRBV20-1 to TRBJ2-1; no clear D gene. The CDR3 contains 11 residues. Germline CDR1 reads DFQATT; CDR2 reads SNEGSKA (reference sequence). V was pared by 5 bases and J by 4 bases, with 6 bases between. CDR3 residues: CSAGEYNEQFF. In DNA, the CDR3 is TGCAGTGCTGGGGAATACAATGAGCAGTTCTTC.

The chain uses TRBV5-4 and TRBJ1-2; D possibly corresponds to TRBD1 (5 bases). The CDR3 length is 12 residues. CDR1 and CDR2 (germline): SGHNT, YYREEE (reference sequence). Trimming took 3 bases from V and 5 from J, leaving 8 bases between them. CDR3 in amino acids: CASSSDRYGYTF. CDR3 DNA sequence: TGTGCCAGCAGCTCCGACAGATATGGCTACACCTTC.

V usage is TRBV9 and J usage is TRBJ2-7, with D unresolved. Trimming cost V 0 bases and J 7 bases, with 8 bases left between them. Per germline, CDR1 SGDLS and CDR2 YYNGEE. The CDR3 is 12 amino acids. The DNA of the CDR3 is TGTGCCAGCAGCGTAGTGGGCGGTGAGCAGTACTTC. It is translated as CASSVVGGEQYF.

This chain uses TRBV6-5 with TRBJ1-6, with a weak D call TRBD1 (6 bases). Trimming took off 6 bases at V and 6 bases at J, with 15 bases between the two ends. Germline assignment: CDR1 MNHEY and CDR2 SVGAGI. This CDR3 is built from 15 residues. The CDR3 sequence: CASRSWGGVNSPLHF. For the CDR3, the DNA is TGTGCCAGCAGGTCCTGGGGGGGCGTTAATTCACCCCTCCACTTT.

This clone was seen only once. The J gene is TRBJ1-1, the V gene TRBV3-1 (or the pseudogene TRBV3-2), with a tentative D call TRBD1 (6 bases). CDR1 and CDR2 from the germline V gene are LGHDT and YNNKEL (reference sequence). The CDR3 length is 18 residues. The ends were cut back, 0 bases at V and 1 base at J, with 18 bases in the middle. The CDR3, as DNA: TGTGCCAGCAGCCAAGATAGTTCCCTTTGGACAGAGAACACTGAAGCTTTCTTT. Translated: CASSQDSSLWTENTEAFF.

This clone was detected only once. The CDR3 sequence: CASSQRGLGNIQYF. For the CDR3, the DNA is TGTGCCAGCAGCCAACGGGGGCTTGGAAACATTCAGTACTTC. The genes are TRBV9 and TRBJ2-4, with D tentatively TRBD1 or TRBD2 (6 bases each). V shed 4 bases and J shed 6 bases, with 14 bases lying between them. Germline V gene data show CDR1 as SGDLS and CDR2 as YYNGEE. CDR3 length: 14 amino acids.

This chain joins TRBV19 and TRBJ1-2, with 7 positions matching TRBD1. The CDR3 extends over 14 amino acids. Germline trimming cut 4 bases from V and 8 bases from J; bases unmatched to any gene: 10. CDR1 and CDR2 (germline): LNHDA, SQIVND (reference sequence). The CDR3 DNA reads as TGTGCCAGTAGTACGCAACAGGGGTTAGAGGGCTACACCTTC. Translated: CASSTQQGLEGYTF.

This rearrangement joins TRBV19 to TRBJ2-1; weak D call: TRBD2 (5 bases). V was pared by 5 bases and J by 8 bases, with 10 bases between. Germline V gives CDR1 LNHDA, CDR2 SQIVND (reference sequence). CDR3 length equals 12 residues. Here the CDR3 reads CASSPNGDEQFF. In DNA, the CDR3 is TGTGCCAGTAGTCCAAACGGGGATGAGCAGTTCTTC. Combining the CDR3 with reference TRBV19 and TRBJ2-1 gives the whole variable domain DGGITQSPKYLFRKEGQNVTLSCEQNLNHDAMYWYRQDPGQGLRLIYYSQIVNDFQKGDIAEGYSVSREKKESFPLTVTSAQKNPTAFYLCASSPNGDEQFFGPGTRLTVL.

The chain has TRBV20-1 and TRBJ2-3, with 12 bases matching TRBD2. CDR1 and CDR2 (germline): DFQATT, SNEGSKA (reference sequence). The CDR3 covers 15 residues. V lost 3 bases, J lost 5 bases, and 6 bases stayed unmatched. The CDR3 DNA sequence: TGCAGTGCTAGTAGTCTAGCGGGAGGGGGAGATACGCAGTATTTT. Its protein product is CSASSLAGGGDTQYF.

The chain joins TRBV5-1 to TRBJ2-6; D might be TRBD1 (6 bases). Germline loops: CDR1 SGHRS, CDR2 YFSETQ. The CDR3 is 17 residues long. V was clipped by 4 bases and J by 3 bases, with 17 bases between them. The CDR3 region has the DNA TGCGCCAGCAGCGCACAGGGTGGCCTTGGTGGGGCCAACGTCCTGACTTTC. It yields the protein CASSAQGGLGGANVLTF.

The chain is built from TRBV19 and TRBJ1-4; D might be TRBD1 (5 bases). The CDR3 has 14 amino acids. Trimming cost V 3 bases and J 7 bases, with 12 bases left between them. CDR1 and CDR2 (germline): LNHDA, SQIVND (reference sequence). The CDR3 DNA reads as TGTGCCAGTAGTATCTCGGGGCTCGGTGAAAAACTGTTTTTT. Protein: CASSISGLGEKLFF. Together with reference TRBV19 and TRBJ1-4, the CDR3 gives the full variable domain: DGGITQSPKYLFRKEGQNVTLSCEQNLNHDAMYWYRQDPGQGLRLIYYSQIVNDFQKGDIAEGYSVSREKKESFPLTVTSAQKNPTAFYLCASSISGLGEKLFFGSGTQLSVL.